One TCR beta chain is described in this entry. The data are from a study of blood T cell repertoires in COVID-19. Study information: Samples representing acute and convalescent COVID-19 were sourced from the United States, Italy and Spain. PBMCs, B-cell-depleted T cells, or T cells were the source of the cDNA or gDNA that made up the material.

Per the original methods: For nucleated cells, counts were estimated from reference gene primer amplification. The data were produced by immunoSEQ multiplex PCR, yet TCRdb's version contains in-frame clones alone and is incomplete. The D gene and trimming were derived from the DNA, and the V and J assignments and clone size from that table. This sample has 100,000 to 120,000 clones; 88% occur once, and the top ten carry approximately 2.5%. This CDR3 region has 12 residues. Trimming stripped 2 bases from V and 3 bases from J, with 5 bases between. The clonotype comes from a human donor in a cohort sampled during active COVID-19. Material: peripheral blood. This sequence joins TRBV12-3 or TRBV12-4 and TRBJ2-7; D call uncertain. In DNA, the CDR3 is TGTGCCAGCAGTTTAATAGTCTACGAGCAGTACTTC. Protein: CASSLIVYEQYF.